This T cell receptor beta chain was sequenced during a study of metastatic and nonmetastatic thyroid tumors. Thyroid surgery was performed in patients who had received no treatment beforehand. The V gene end was trimmed by 2 bases and the J gene end by 4 bases; junction bases not matched to a gene: 3. Germline loops: CDR1 MRHNA, CDR2 SNTAGT. The CDR3 is 16 amino acids. TCRdb re-called clones from the PCR reads using MiXCR. The sample lists about 43,000 clones, about 3.2% occurring once. This clone occurred many times. The TCR was taken from a female donor with papillary thyroid cancer or a benign thyroid nodule (not recorded which). Some clones in this sample may be carry-over from other donors' samples. Material for sequencing was blood. This chain links TRBV6-4 with TRBJ2-3; 13 bases fit TRBD2. The CDR3 DNA follows: TGTGCCAGCAGTGACGGACTAGCGGGAGAGGCAGATACGCAGTATTTT. Protein: CASSDGLAGEADTQYF.